The 26 T cell receptor beta chains listed next were all sequenced from one sample in a study of blood T cell repertoires in COVID-19. TCRdb's copy holds only in-frame clones and misses some; the assay was immunoSEQ multiplex PCR. This sample has approximately 290,000 clones, with more than 85% found just once. Material for sequencing was peripheral blood. The receptors shown here come from a woman in her thirties with COVID-19, enrolled during active disease.

The V gene is TRBV5-5, the J gene TRBJ1-6; D gene unclear. The CDR3 runs to 15 residues. The V and J ends lost 2 bases and 4 bases respectively, with 10 bases between them. Germline CDR1 SGHKS, CDR2 YYEKEE (reference sequence). The DNA of the CDR3 is TGTGCCAGCAGCTTTTGGCGGGGATATAATTCACCCCTCCACTTT. Amino acids: CASSFWRGYNSPLHF.

This clone was recorded only once. The CDR3 nucleotides are TGTGCCAGCGCGACAGGGCGCGAGTCTGGAAACACCATATATTTT. This translates into CASATGRESGNTIYF. The chain couples TRBV11-1 to TRBJ1-3; TRBD1 matches at 7 bases. Germline loops: CDR1 SGHAT, CDR2 FQDESV (reference sequence). This CDR3 spans 15 amino acids. J was trimmed by 1 base and V by 8 bases; bases with no gene match: 8.

The CDR3 sequence: CASSTGTGGWAYEQYF. CDR3 coding DNA: TGTGCCAGCAGCACCGGGACAGGGGGGTGGGCCTACGAGCAGTACTTC. V gene TRBV5-4 combines with J gene TRBJ2-7; 11 bases map to TRBD1. V dropped 4 bases and J dropped 2; count of bases not matched to a gene: 8. CDR3 length: 16 amino acids. Germline V gives CDR1 SGHNT, CDR2 YYREEE (reference sequence). The complete variable domain, with remaining parts taken from reference TRBV5-4 and TRBJ2-7, reads ETGVTQSPTHLIKTRGQQVTLRCSSQSGHNTVSWYQQALGQGPQFIFQYYREEENGRGNFPPRFSGLQFPNYSSELNVNALELDDSALYLCASSTGTGGWAYEQYFGPGTRLTVT.

This chain joins TRBV27 and TRBJ2-2; D might be TRBD2 (5 bases). Trimming pared 6 bases from V and 4 bases from J, leaving 12 bases between. The CDR3 has 14 residues. CDR1 is MNHEY and CDR2 is SMNVEV in the germline V gene (reference sequence). The CDR3 region is CASSRGWSTGELFF. CDR3 coding DNA: TGTGCCAGCAGCAGAGGGTGGAGCACCGGGGAGCTGTTTTTT.

This chain connects TRBV5-4 to TRBJ1-6; TRBD1 aligns across 9 bases. The CDR3 loop spans 15 amino acids. The V and J ends lost 4 bases and 9 bases, in that order; junction bases with no gene match: 8. Germline V gene sequence: CDR1 SGHNT, CDR2 YYREEE (reference sequence). CDR3 residues: CASSGGDREGSPLHF. In DNA, the CDR3 is TGTGCCAGCAGCGGAGGGGACAGGGAGGGTTCACCCCTCCACTTT.

The genes are TRBV29-1 and TRBJ1-2, with 7 bases lining up with TRBD1. The germline gives CDR1 SQVTM, CDR2 ANQGSEA. Trimming at V came to 7 bases and at J to 4 bases, leaving 12 bases not matched to a gene. CDR3 length: 14 residues. This CDR3 is CSAQGVDRAYGYTF. CDR3 nucleotides: TGCAGCGCCCAGGGGGTTGACAGGGCCTATGGCTACACCTTC.

The rearrangement links TRBV7-9 to TRBJ1-1, with D maybe TRBD1 (5 bases). This CDR3 contains 14 residues. V was trimmed by 0 bases and J by 1 base, leaving 6 bases between them. Germline V gene lookup returns CDR1 SEHNR and CDR2 FQNEAQ (reference sequence). The CDR3 sequence: CASSLATGNTEAFF. CDR3 bases: TGTGCCAGCAGCTTAGCCACAGGGAACACTGAAGCTTTCTTT.

V is TRBV29-1 and J is TRBJ2-1, with 12 nucleotides matching TRBD2. The CDR3 has 15 residues. With 3 bases clipped from V and 9 bases from J, the junction kept 9 bases outside the gene matches. Germline V gene sequence: CDR1 SQVTM, CDR2 ANQGSEA. Here the CDR3 DNA reads TGCAGCGTTGATAGACTAGCGGGAGTAGGTGGTGAGCAGTTCTTC. Translation gives CSVDRLAGVGGEQFF.

V and J are TRBV28 and TRBJ2-7; D perhaps matches TRBD1 (6 bases). V lost 4 bases and J 5 bases, leaving 18 bases between the germline ends. There are 15 residues in the CDR3. Germline V CDR1 and CDR2: MDHEN, SYDVKM. The CDR3 here is CASSSPLAGADEQYF. Written as DNA, the CDR3 is TGTGCCAGCAGTTCCCCCCTGGCAGGGGCCGACGAGCAGTACTTC.

This sequence joins TRBV9 and TRBJ2-7; TRBD1 aligns across 8 bases. CDR1 is SGDLS and CDR2 is YYNGEE in the germline V gene. The J segment lost 7 bases and the V segment lost 5 bases, leaving 11 bases of the junction unmatched. This CDR3 has 14 amino acids. CDR3 in DNA: TGTGCCAGCAGTTTACTGGCAGGGGGCGTGGAGCAGTACTTC. Protein sequence: CASSLLAGGVEQYF.

J is TRBJ2-7 and V is TRBV7-9; TRBD1 might be the D (5 bases). The length of the CDR3 is 12 residues. V was cut by 8 bases and J by 1 base, with 9 bases left in between. The germline V gene has CDR1 SEHNR and CDR2 FQNEAQ (reference sequence). The CDR3 coding sequence is TGTGCCAGCGGCCGACAGTCCTACGAGCAGTACTTC. Encoded protein: CASGRQSYEQYF.

The rearrangement links TRBV19 to TRBJ1-1; D might be TRBD1 (6 bases). CDR3 size: 13 residues. Germline CDR1 reads LNHDA; CDR2 reads SQIVND (reference sequence). V was cut by 8 bases and J by 3 bases, with 13 bases left in between. This CDR3 reads CASGRTADTEAFF. The CDR3 DNA reads TGTGCCAGTGGAAGGACAGCTGACACTGAAGCTTTCTTT. Together with reference TRBV19 and TRBJ1-1, the CDR3 gives the full variable domain: DGGITQSPKYLFRKEGQNVTLSCEQNLNHDAMYWYRQDPGQGLRLIYYSQIVNDFQKGDIAEGYSVSREKKESFPLTVTSAQKNPTAFYLCASGRTADTEAFFGQGTRLTVV.

This sequence joins TRBV19 and TRBJ2-7; D may be TRBD2 (5 bases). Germline V gene data show CDR1 as LNHDA and CDR2 as SQIVND (reference sequence). The V gene lost 3 bases and the J gene lost 0 bases, with 15 bases spanning the gap. The CDR3 has 16 amino acids. CDR3 residues: CASSIYWSGSSYEQYF. Here the CDR3 DNA reads TGTGCCAGTAGTATTTATTGGAGCGGAAGCTCCTACGAGCAGTACTTC. The full variable domain, completed using reference TRBV19 and TRBJ2-7, is DGGITQSPKYLFRKEGQNVTLSCEQNLNHDAMYWYRQDPGQGLRLIYYSQIVNDFQKGDIAEGYSVSREKKESFPLTVTSAQKNPTAFYLCASSIYWSGSSYEQYFGPGTRLTVT.

This clone was seen a single time. V and J are TRBV19 and TRBJ1-1, with a tentative D call TRBD1 (6 bases). Per the germline V gene, CDR1 is LNHDA and CDR2 is SQIVND (reference sequence). CDR3 size: 14 residues. Trimming took 7 bases from V and 0 from J, leaving 12 bases between them. The CDR3 sequence: CASTKTGMNTEAFF. CDR3 in DNA: TGTGCCAGTACCAAGACAGGTATGAACACTGAAGCTTTCTTT.

This chain uses TRBV5-1 with TRBJ1-1; 8 nucleotides align to TRBD1. The CDR3 extends over 14 amino acids. Per germline, CDR1 SGHRS and CDR2 YFSETQ. Losses at the gene ends were 4 bases for V and 4 bases for J; bases not matched to a gene: 6. CDR3 DNA: TGCGCCAGCAGCGAATACAGGGGGGTCACTGAAGCTTTCTTT. Protein sequence: CASSEYRGVTEAFF.

This rearrangement joins TRBV3-1 (or the pseudogene TRBV3-2) to TRBJ1-2, with D maybe TRBD1 (6 bases). The CDR3 consists of 11 residues. The germline V gene has CDR1 LGHDT and CDR2 YNNKEL (reference sequence). V was pared by 4 bases and J by 8 bases, with 8 bases between. The CDR3 loop is CASSPGVGYTF. The CDR3 DNA sequence: TGTGCCAGCAGCCCAGGGGTAGGCTACACCTTC.

This sequence joins TRBV11-2 and TRBJ2-1, with 11 bases matching TRBD2. This CDR3 has 15 residues. CDR1 is SGHAT and CDR2 is FQNNGV in the germline V gene. V was pared by 1 base and J by 9 bases, with 5 bases of the junction left unmatched. The CDR3 DNA reads TGTGCCAGCAGCTTAGGTCTCGGACTAGCGGGTGAGCAGTTCTTC. This translates into CASSLGLGLAGEQFF.

The chain is built from TRBV3-1 (or the pseudogene TRBV3-2) and TRBJ1-4, with TRBD1 identical over 7 bases. There are 15 residues in the CDR3. Trimming cost V 3 bases and J 6 bases; bases outside gene matches: 7. In germline, CDR1 is LGHDT, CDR2 YNNKEL (reference sequence). For the CDR3, the DNA is TGTGCCAGCAGCCACACAGGGGTATTCGATGAAAAACTGTTTTTT. It specifies CASSHTGVFDEKLFF.

J is TRBJ1-1 and V is TRBV28; 9 nucleotides agree with TRBD1. This CDR3 contains 15 residues. Germline CDR1 is MDHEN and CDR2 is SYDVKM. V lost 2 bases, J lost 4 bases, and 5 bases stayed unmatched. CDR3 residues: CASSLGMTGGTEAFF. As DNA, the CDR3 is TGTGCCAGCAGTTTAGGTATGACAGGGGGCACTGAAGCTTTCTTT.

The chain combines TRBV7-9 with TRBJ2-2; D is unclear. The germline V gene encodes CDR1 SEHNR and CDR2 FQNEAQ (reference sequence). The ends were cut back, 6 bases at V and 3 bases at J, with 8 bases in the middle. The CDR3 contains 13 residues. The CDR3 nucleotides are TGTGCCAGCAGACGACTTGACACCGGGGAGCTGTTTTTT. Protein: CASRRLDTGELFF.

The gene calls are TRBV6-5 and TRBJ1-5, with a tentative D call TRBD1 (6 bases). The length of the CDR3 is 14 residues. Trimming stripped 4 bases from V and 4 bases from J, with 11 bases between. Germline CDR1 is MNHEY and CDR2 is SVGAGI. The CDR3 DNA reads TGTGCCAGCAGTTTCGGACAGACAAATCAGCCCCAGCATTTT. Translation: CASSFGQTNQPQHF.

This chain links TRBV15 with TRBJ2-1; 9 bases line up with TRBD2. The CDR3 is 16 amino acids. V dropped 3 bases and J dropped 7; count of bases not matched to a gene: 10. The germline gives CDR1 LNHNV, CDR2 YYDKDF (reference sequence). CDR3 loop: CATSRGIAGALNEQFF. CDR3 in DNA: TGTGCCACCAGCAGGGGCATAGCGGGAGCTCTTAATGAGCAGTTCTTC. The entire variable domain, with the rest obtained from reference TRBV15 and TRBJ2-1, is as follows: DAMVIQNPRYQVTQFGKPVTLSCSQTLNHNVMYWYQQKSSQAPKLLFHYYDKDFNNEADTPDNFQSRRPNTSFCFLDIRSPGLGDTAMYLCATSRGIAGALNEQFFGPGTRLTVL.

This sequence joins TRBV11-2 and TRBJ2-7, with D possibly being TRBD2 (6 bases). The germline V gene has CDR1 SGHAT and CDR2 FQNNGV. The CDR3 is 13 residues long. Trimming left V 5 bases short and J 3 bases short, with 11 bases between. For the CDR3, the DNA is TGTGCCAGCAGCCCAGCTAGCGTCTACGAGCAGTACTTC. Translated, it gives CASSPASVYEQYF.

J is TRBJ1-1 and V is TRBV9; 9 bases match TRBD1. The CDR3 runs to 18 residues. From germline, CDR1 is SGDLS and CDR2 YYNGEE. V was pared by 0 bases and J by 5 bases, with 14 bases of the junction left unmatched. DNA for the CDR3: TGTGCCAGCAGCGTAGCTCCTATACTGGGGACAGGGAGGACTGAAGCTTTCTTT. This codes for CASSVAPILGTGRTEAFF.

This clone was counted only a few times. The chain combines TRBV19 with TRBJ2-2, with 11 bases that match TRBD1. Germline V gives CDR1 LNHDA, CDR2 SQIVND (reference sequence). The CDR3 has 16 amino acids. Losses at the gene ends were 8 bases for V and 4 bases for J; bases not matched to a gene: 9. This chain's CDR3 is CASPTTGQGGTGELFF. In DNA form, the CDR3 reads TGTGCCAGTCCCACAACGGGACAGGGGGGCACCGGGGAGCTGTTTTTT.

The chain combines TRBV28 with TRBJ1-1, with TRBD1 matching 7 bases. The germline V gene has CDR1 MDHEN and CDR2 SYDVKM. After removal of 3 bases from V and 6 bases from J, the junction contained 19 bases not matched to a gene. There are 18 residues in the CDR3. Written as DNA, the CDR3 is TGTGCCAGCAGTTTCCACGGACAGGTAGATTCGAAGGTCTCTGAAGCTTTCTTT. Amino acids: CASSFHGQVDSKVSEAFF.